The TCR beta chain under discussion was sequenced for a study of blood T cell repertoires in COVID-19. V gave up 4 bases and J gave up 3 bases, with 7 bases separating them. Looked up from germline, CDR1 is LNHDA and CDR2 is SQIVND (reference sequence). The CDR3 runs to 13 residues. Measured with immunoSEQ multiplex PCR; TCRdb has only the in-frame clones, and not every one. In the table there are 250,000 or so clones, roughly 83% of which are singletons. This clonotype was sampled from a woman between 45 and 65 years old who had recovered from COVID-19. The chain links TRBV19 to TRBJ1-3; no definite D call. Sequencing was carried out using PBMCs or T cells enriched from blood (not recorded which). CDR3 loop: CASSTTVGNTIYF. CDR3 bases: TGTGCCAGTAGTACAACTGTTGGAAACACCATATATTTT.